This TCR beta chain was found in a study of post-analysis software for immune sequencing data. In the study overall: The cohort encompassed relapsing-remitting, secondary progressive and progressive-relapsing multiple sclerosis disease courses. Study outcomes and limitations: A significant reduction in normalized Chao1 diversity was observed in multiple sclerosis patients versus controls. Controls had lower frequencies than patients of about 5 TRBV segments, which included TRBV5-6, TRBV5-1 and TRBV20-1.

Comments on this clonotype: Its antigen is not known.

Germline-derived CDR1 and CDR2 are SGHRS and YFSETQ. The trim removed 1 base at V and 5 bases at J, leaving 11 bases unmatched. The CDR3 has 16 residues. Presence of unique molecular identifiers characterized the TCR beta cDNA libraries. Input amounts of roughly 0.85 to 10 million T cells were used. These gave some 500,000 cDNA molecules, so each molecule approximated one T cell. From the PCR reads, TCRdb called clonotypes with MiXCR, one entry per CDR3 protein. The sample contains fewer than 850,000 distinct CDR3 sequences, roughly 27% of which appear only once. The sample taken for sequencing was blood. This chain links TRBV5-1 with TRBJ2-7, with 8 nucleotides matching TRBD1. This receptor was obtained from a girl under 18 with multiple sclerosis. CDR3 sequence reads: CASSLTPGTGGDEQYF. As DNA, the CDR3 is TGCGCCAGCAGCTTGACCCCTGGGACAGGAGGCGACGAGCAGTACTTC.